This T cell receptor beta chain was recovered during a study of T cells in Graves' hyperthyroidism and ophthalmopathy. Study at large: Peripheral blood was secured at the point of initial diagnosis, before any treatment. Study-level points and caveats: Expanded thyroid clonotypes (above 0.001) were mostly also found in blood.

From RNA transcripts, TCR beta CDR3 regions were amplified. A set of HTBI primers served as the primers for a first-round RT-PCR of the TCR CDR3. From the multiplex PCR reads, TCRdb called clonotypes with MiXCR, one entry per CDR3 protein. This table has around 97,000 distinct CDR3 sequences, 40% to 50% appearing once. Ten or more counts support this clonotype. Its antigen is still unknown. The V end was cut by 3 bases, the J end by 6 bases, with 12 bases between. CDR3 length: 13 amino acids. Germline assignment: CDR1 SGHAT and CDR2 FQNNGV. The study defined stable Graves' hyperthyroidism as no ophthalmopathy progression within 18 months. It was 8 to 10 ml of fresh peripheral blood that supplied the PBMCs.

Material for sequencing was blood. This chain links TRBV11-2 with TRBJ2-7; TRBD2 might be the D (6 bases). The receptor's source is a man aged 35 to 55 with Graves' hyperthyroidism. The CDR3 region is CASSFNQGGEQYF. CDR3 nucleotides: TGTGCCAGCAGCTTTAATCAGGGAGGCGAGCAGTACTTC. Looking up the rest from reference TRBV11-2 and TRBJ2-7 gives the full variable domain: EAGVAQSPRYKIIEKRQSVAFWCNPISGHATLYWYQQILGQGPKLLIQFQNNGVVDDSQLPKDRFSAERLKGVDSTLKIQPAKLEDSAVYLCASSFNQGGEQYFGPGTRLTVT.